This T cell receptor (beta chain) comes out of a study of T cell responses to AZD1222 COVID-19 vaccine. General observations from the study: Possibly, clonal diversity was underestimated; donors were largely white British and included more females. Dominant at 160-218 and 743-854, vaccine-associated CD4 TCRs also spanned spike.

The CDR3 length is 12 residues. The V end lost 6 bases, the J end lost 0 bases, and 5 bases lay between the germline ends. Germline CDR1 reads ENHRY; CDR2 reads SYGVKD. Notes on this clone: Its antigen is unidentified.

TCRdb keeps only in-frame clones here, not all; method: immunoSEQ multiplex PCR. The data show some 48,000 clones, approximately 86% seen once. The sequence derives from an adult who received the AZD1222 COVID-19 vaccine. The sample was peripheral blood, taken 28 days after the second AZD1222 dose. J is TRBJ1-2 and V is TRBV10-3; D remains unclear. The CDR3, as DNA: TGTGCCATCAGAGGGACTAACTATGGCTACACCTTC. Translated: CAIRGTNYGYTF.